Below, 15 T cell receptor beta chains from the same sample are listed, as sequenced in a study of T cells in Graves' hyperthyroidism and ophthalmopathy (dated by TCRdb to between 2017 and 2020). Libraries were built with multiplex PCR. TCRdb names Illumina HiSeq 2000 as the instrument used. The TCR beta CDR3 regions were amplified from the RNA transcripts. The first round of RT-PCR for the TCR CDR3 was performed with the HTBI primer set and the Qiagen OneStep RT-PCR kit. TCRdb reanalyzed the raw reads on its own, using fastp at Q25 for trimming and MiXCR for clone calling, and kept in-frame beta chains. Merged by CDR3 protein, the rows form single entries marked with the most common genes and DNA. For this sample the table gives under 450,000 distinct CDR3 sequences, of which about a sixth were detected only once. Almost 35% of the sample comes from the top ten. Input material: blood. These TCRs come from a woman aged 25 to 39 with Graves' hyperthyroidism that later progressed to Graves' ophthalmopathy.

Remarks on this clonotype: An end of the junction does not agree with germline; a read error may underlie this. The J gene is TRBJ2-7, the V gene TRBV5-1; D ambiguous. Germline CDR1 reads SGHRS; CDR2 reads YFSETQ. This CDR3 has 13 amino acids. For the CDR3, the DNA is TGCGCCAGCTCCAATGGGTCTGGTGGCGAGCGGTACTTC. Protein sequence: CASSNGSGGERYF.

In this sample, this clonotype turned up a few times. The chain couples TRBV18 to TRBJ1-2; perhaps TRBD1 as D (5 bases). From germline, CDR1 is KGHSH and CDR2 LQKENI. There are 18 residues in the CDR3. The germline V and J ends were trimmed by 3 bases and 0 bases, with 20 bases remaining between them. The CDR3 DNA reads TGTGCCAGCTCACCTATTTGGGAGGGGCCCGTGTCTAACTATGGCTACACCTTC. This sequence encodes CASSPIWEGPVSNYGYTF. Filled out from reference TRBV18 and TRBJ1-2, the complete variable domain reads NAGVMQNPRHLVRRRGQEARLRCSPMKGHSHVYWYRQLPEEGLKFMVYLQKENIIDESGMPKERFSAEFPKEGPSILRIQQVVRGDSAAYFCASSPIWEGPVSNYGYTFGSGTRLTVV.

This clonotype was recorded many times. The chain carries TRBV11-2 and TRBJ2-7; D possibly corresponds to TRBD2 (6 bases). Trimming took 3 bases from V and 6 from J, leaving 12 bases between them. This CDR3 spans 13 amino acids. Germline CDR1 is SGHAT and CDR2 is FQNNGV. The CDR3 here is CASSFPGVGEQYF. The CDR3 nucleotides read TGTGCCAGCAGCTTCCCGGGGGTAGGCGAGCAGTACTTC.

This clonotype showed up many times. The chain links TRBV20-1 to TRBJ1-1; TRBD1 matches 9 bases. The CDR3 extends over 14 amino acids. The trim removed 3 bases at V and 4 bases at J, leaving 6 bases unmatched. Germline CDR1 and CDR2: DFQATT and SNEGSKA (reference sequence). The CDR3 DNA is TGCAGTGCTAGCAGCCGGGACAGGGCCACTGAAGCTTTCTTT. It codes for CSASSRDRATEAFF.

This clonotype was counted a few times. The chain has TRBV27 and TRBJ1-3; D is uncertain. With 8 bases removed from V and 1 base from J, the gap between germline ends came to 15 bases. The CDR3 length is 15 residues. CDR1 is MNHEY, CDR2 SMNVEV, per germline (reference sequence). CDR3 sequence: CASGSTGNSGNTIYF. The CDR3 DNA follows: TGTGCCAGCGGCTCTACCGGGAATTCTGGAAACACCATATATTTT.

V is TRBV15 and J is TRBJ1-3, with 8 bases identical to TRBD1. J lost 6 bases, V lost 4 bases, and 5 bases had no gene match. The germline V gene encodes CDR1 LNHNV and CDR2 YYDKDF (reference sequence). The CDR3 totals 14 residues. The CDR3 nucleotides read TGTGCCACCAGCACGGACAGGGTGGCAAACACCATATATTTT. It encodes CATSTDRVANTIYF.

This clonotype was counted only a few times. CDR3 in amino acids: CAWSHPRGGYNQPQHF. The CDR3 region has the DNA TGTGCCTGGAGCCATCCCCGAGGGGGCTACAATCAGCCCCAGCATTTT. This sequence joins TRBV30 and TRBJ1-5; 7 bases line up with TRBD1. Unmatched junction bases numbered 11, after V lost 3 bases and J lost 3 bases. Germline V gene sequence: CDR1 GTSNPN, CDR2 SVGIG (reference sequence). The CDR3 runs 16 residues. The whole variable domain, remainder taken from reference TRBV30 and TRBJ1-5, is SQTIHQWPATLVQPVGSPLSLECTVEGTSNPNLYWYRQAAGRGLQLLFYSVGIGQISSEVPQNLSASRPQDRQFILSSKKLLLSDSGFYLCAWSHPRGGYNQPQHFGDGTRLSIL.

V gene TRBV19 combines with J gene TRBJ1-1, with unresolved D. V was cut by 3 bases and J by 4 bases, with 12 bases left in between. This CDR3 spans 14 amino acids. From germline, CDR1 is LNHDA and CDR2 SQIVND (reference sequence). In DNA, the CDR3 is TGTGCCAGTAGTATTGGCGCCGAACCCACTGAAGCTTTCTTT. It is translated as CASSIGAEPTEAFF.

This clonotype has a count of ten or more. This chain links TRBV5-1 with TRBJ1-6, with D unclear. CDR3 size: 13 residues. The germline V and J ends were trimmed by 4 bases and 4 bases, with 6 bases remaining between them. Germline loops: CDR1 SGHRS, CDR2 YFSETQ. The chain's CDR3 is CASSLEYNSPLHF. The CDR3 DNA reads TGCGCCAGCAGCCTGGAATATAATTCACCCCTCCACTTT.

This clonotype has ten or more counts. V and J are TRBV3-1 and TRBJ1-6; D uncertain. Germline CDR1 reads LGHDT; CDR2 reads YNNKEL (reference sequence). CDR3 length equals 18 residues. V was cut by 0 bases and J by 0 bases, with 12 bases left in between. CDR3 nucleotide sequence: TGTGCCAGCAGCCAAGATCGAGGTGGAGGCTCCTATAATTCACCCCTCCACTTT. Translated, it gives CASSQDRGGGSYNSPLHF. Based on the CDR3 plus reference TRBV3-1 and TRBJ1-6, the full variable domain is DTAVSQTPKYLVTQMGNDKSIKCEQNLGHDTMYWYKQDSKKFLKIMFSYNNKELIINETVPNRFSPKSPDKAHLNLHINSLELGDSAVYFCASSQDRGGGSYNSPLHFGNGTRLTVT.

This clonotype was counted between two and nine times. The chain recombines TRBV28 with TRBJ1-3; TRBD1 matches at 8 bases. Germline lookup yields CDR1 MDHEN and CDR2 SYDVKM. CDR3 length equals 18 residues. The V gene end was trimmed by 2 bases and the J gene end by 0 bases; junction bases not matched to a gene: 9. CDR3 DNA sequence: TGTGCCAGCAGTTTACAAGGACAGGGTCATTCCTCTGGAAACACCATATATTTT. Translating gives CASSLQGQGHSSGNTIYF.

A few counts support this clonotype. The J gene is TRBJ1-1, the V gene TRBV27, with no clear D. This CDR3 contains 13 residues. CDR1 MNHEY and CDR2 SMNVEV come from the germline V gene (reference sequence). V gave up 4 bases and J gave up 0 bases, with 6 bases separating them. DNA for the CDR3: TGTGCCAGCAGTTGGGCCCTGAACACTGAAGCTTTCTTT. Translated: CASSWALNTEAFF.

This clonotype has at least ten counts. CDR3: CASSLGQNTNYGYTF. The CDR3 DNA reads TGCGCCAGCAGCTTGGGACAGAATACTAACTATGGCTACACCTTC. The chain carries TRBV5-1 and TRBJ1-2, with D maybe TRBD1 (5 bases). V lost 0 bases and J lost 0, with 9 bases in between. Germline lookup yields CDR1 SGHRS and CDR2 YFSETQ. The CDR3 is 15 residues long. Based on the CDR3 plus reference TRBV5-1 and TRBJ1-2, the full variable domain is KAGVTQTPRYLIKTRGQQVTLSCSPISGHRSVSWYQQTPGQGLQFLFEYFSETQRNKGNFPGRFSGRQFSNSRSEMNVSTLELGDSALYLCASSLGQNTNYGYTFGSGTRLTVV.

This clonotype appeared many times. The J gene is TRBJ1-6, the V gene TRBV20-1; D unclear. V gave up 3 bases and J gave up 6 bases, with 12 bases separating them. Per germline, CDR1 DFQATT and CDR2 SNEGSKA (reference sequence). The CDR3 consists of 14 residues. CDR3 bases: TGCAGTGCTAGGCCCCTGAGGAGTAATTCACCCCTCCACTTT. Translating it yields CSARPLRSNSPLHF.

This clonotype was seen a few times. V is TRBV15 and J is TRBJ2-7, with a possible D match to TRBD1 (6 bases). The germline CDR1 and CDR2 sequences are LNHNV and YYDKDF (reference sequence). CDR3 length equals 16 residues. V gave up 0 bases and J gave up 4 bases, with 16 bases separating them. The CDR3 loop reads CATSRDGTGSGYEQYF. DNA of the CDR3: TGTGCCACCAGCAGAGACGGAACAGGGTCAGGTTACGAGCAGTACTTC.